The T cell receptor beta chain described here comes from a study of T cell responses to AZD1222 COVID-19 vaccine. The repertoire was sequenced with immunoSEQ multiplex PCR; TCRdb's copy has only in-frame clones and lacks some. The table lists over 100,000 clones, 85% to 90% of them singletons, with 8.4% in the top ten. V was cut by 1 base and J by 3 bases, with 12 bases left in between. Germline V gene lookup returns CDR1 MGHRA and CDR2 YSYEKL. The CDR3 runs to 15 residues. With regard to this clone: Its antigen is not identified.

Study findings and constraints: There were vaccine-associated CD4 TCRs across spike, dominant at 160-218 and 743-854. Variant regions that are unmutated are reportedly the target of nearly half of spike-specific TCRs. In a largely white British group with more females than males, clonal diversity was possibly underestimated.

The material sequenced was peripheral blood, taken on day 0 of AZD1222 vaccination. The TCR comes from an adult in good health. J is TRBJ1-1 and V is TRBV4-1; no clear D. The CDR3 DNA follows: TGCGCCAGCAGCCAAGTGCTGGGAACCGACACTGAAGCTTTCTTT. Residues: CASSQVLGTDTEAFF.